This TCR beta chain was captured by sequencing in a study of T cell repertoires in cytomegalovirus infection. Study-level background: The authors relied on CMV epitopes, both recently identified HLA-C-restricted and well-studied HLA-B-restricted. Shared public TCR beta signatures pointed to both CMV infection and a matching HLA type. Whole-study results and caveats: In two of eight donors, the top clonotype was HLA-C-restricted CMV-specific.

In this sample, this clonotype turned up a few times. Its antigen remains unknown. Germline CDR1 SGHDT, CDR2 YYEEEE. CDR3 length equals 12 residues. Trimming cost V 9 bases and J 0 bases, with 9 bases left between them. Each CDR3 protein gets one entry after TCRdb re-called the reads with MiXCR. The sample has approximately 990,000 distinct CDR3 sequences, 31% seen once; the top ten hold about 14%. The chain uses TRBV5-6 and TRBJ1-1; tentatively, D is TRBD1 (5 bases). The sample in question was cultured CD8+ T cells from PBMCs, obtained from culture after CMV antigen stimulation. The receptor was isolated from a human donor in good health (CMV status not recorded). Some clones in this sample may be carry-over from other donors' samples. Written as DNA, the CDR3 is TGTGCCACCATGACAGTGAACACTGAAGCTTTCTTT. Residues: CATMTVNTEAFF.